This entry lists 7 T cell receptor beta chains sequenced from one sample in a study of human T cells and chemical hapten exposure. Time point meaning: patch test 3, about 24 weeks after DPC sensitization. Treatment noted: therapeutic diphenylcyclopropenone sensitization with weekly scalp DPC. Each CDR3 protein is one row after TCRdb ran MiXCR on the RACE reads. Of 100,000 or so distinct CDR3 sequences listed, under 40% are singletons. This specimen consisted of whole blood, obtained in connection with sensitization to the hapten diphenylcyclopropenone (DPC). These receptors all stem from a man in his forties or fifties with alopecia areata. Some clones in this sample may be carry-over from other donors' samples.

The V and J genes are TRBV7-2 and TRBJ1-5, with 8 bases matching TRBD1. The CDR3 is 14 amino acids. The junction had 5 bases not matched to a gene; V was cut back by 1 base and J by 9 bases. Germline values: CDR1 SGHTA, CDR2 FQGNSA. The CDR3 here is CASSLGTGLGPQHF. In nucleotides, the CDR3 is TGTGCCAGCAGCTTAGGGACAGGGCTTGGGCCCCAGCATTTT.

The chain carries TRBV3-2 and TRBJ2-7. TRBV3-2 is a documented pseudogene. This CDR3 has 13 residues. The CDR3: CASSQDCKGEQYV. DNA for the CDR3: TGTGCCAGCAGCCAAGATTGTAAGGGCGAGCAGTACGTC.

The chain links TRBV3-1 to TRBJ2-1; maybe TRBD1 (5 bases). Germline V gene lookup returns CDR1 LGHDT and CDR2 YNNKEL (reference sequence). Trimming pared 4 bases from V and 12 bases from J, leaving 13 bases between. This CDR3 region has 12 residues. Here the CDR3 DNA reads TGTGCCAGCAGCCCAACTTCAGGGTCGCAGTTCTTC. Protein product: CASSPTSGSQFF.

The chain links TRBV4-3 to TRBJ1-2; TRBD1 is a possible D gene (6 bases). V lost 4 bases to trimming and J lost 4 bases, with 19 bases between them. From germline, CDR1 is LGHNA and CDR2 YSLEER. The CDR3 extends over 16 amino acids. The CDR3 loop is CASSLDRETISYGYTF. The CDR3 coding sequence is TGCGCCAGCAGCCTGGACAGAGAGACCATTTCCTATGGCTACACCTTC.

The V and J genes are TRBV7-2 and TRBJ2-3, with 10 bases lining up with TRBD2. V trimming: 5 bases; J trimming: 8 bases; junction bases outside the gene matches: 10. Per the germline V gene, CDR1 is SGHTA and CDR2 is FQGNSA. The CDR3 is 15 residues long. The CDR3 DNA sequence: TGTGCCAGCAGCCCAGGACTAGCGGTCTTTGGTACGCAGTATTTT. It yields the protein CASSPGLAVFGTQYF.

The chain combines TRBV10-3 with TRBJ2-1, with D possibly TRBD1 on 6 matching bases. CDR3 length: 17 residues. Germline V lookup: CDR1 ENHRY, CDR2 SYGVKD. Trimming removed 0 bases at V and 3 bases at J, with 15 bases between. The CDR3 nucleotides read TGTGCCATCAGTGAGTCGGGGGCGGGCCCTCGCTACAATGAGCAGTTCTTC. Translated, it gives CAISESGAGPRYNEQFF.

This clonotype was found many times. The V and J genes are TRBV7-9 and TRBJ2-3; D is unclear. Germline CDR1 is SEHNR and CDR2 is FQNEAQ (reference sequence). This CDR3 region has 11 residues. With 5 bases removed from V and 1 base from J, the gap between germline ends came to 1 base. The CDR3 region is CASSRTDTQYF. Written as DNA, the CDR3 is TGTGCCAGCAGCCGCACAGATACGCAGTATTTT.